These 19 T cell receptor beta chains were sequenced from one sample in a study of beta chain features in type 1 diabetes. Overall study findings and caveats: TCRB CDR3s were moderately but significantly shorter in Type 1 diabetes patients in all four CD4+ subsets.

Antigens of these TCRs are unknown. The whole isolated RNA underwent reverse transcription, so sequencing captured expressed TCRB transcripts. TCRdb's table, derived via immunoSEQ multiplex PCR, lists solely in-frame clones and lacks some. This table has a few hundred thousand clones, roughly 14% appearing once. Sequenced input: naive CD4+ T cells from blood. These receptor sequences come from a man younger than 40 with type 1 diabetes.

The V gene is TRBV5-1, the J gene TRBJ1-5; 8 bases line up with TRBD1. CDR1 is SGHRS and CDR2 is YFSETQ in the germline V gene. J lost 3 bases, V lost 1 base, and 3 bases had no gene match. There are 15 residues in the CDR3. CDR3 sequence: CASSLTGGDNQPQHF. CDR3 bases: TGCGCCAGCAGCTTGACAGGGGGTGACAATCAGCCCCAGCATTTT.

The CDR3 protein is CAISDQKSTEAFF. CDR3 nucleotide sequence: TGTGCCATCAGTGACCAAAAGAGCACTGAAGCTTTCTTT. The rearrangement joins TRBV10-3 to TRBJ1-1; no definite D call. CDR3 length equals 13 residues. V dropped 3 bases and J dropped 4 bases, with 9 bases sitting between them. Germline CDR1 reads ENHRY; CDR2 reads SYGVKD.

V usage is TRBV11-3 and J usage is TRBJ2-1; 8 bases agree with TRBD2. Germline loops: CDR1 SGHNT, CDR2 YENEEA. J lost 8 bases, V lost 5 bases, and 11 bases had no gene match. This CDR3 has 15 residues. This chain's CDR3 is CASSGQRGLWDEQFF. The CDR3 DNA reads as TGTGCCAGCAGCGGCCAGCGGGGGCTATGGGATGAGCAGTTCTTC.

This clone was seen only a few times. The chain employs TRBV30 and TRBJ2-3, with 9 bases fitting TRBD1. V shed 2 bases and J 4 bases; nucleotides not matched to a gene: 7. This CDR3 is 15 amino acids long. Germline V gene data show CDR1 as GTSNPN and CDR2 as SVGIG (reference sequence). The CDR3 reads CAWSSGQGIPDTQYF. In DNA form, the CDR3 reads TGTGCCTGGAGTAGCGGACAGGGGATCCCAGATACGCAGTATTTT.

This chain uses TRBV30 with TRBJ1-5; D gene uncertain. The CDR3 has 13 residues. Trimming removed 2 bases at V and 1 base at J, with 6 bases between. Looked up from germline, CDR1 is GTSNPN and CDR2 is SVGIG (reference sequence). Here the CDR3 DNA reads TGTGCCTGGAGTTCCGAGAGCAATCAGCCCCAGCATTTT. This codes for CAWSSESNQPQHF.

This chain links TRBV15 with TRBJ2-7, with 7 bases lining up with TRBD1. V trimming: 3 bases; J trimming: 2 bases; junction bases outside the gene matches: 7. The germline V gene encodes CDR1 LNHNV and CDR2 YYDKDF (reference sequence). The CDR3 length is 15 residues. CDR3 sequence reads: CATSRGQWDAYEQYF. CDR3 nucleotides: TGTGCCACCAGCAGGGGACAGTGGGACGCCTACGAGCAGTACTTC.

This clone was detected only a few times. The chain uses TRBV19 and TRBJ1-5, with D possibly matching TRBD1 (6 bases). Deletions cut 4 bases from V and 5 bases from J, with 9 bases between. The CDR3 runs to 13 residues. Germline V gives CDR1 LNHDA, CDR2 SQIVND (reference sequence). The DNA for the CDR3 is TGTGCCAGTAGTAGGACAGCTGATCAGCCCCAGCATTTT. This gives the protein CASSRTADQPQHF. The full variable domain, its missing parts supplied by reference TRBV19 and TRBJ1-5, is DGGITQSPKYLFRKEGQNVTLSCEQNLNHDAMYWYRQDPGQGLRLIYYSQIVNDFQKGDIAEGYSVSREKKESFPLTVTSAQKNPTAFYLCASSRTADQPQHFGDGTRLSIL.

This chain connects TRBV4-1 to TRBJ2-3, with 8 bases identical to TRBD1. Germline V lookup: CDR1 MGHRA, CDR2 YSYEKL. The CDR3 totals 20 residues. J was trimmed by 2 bases and V by 0 bases; bases with no gene match: 16. For the CDR3, the DNA is TGCGCCAGCAGCCAAGAAGAGGGACCGGCGACAGGGGCCAACACAGATACGCAGTATTTT. Protein sequence: CASSQEEGPATGANTDTQYF.

The chain employs TRBV5-5 and TRBJ1-4, with D possibly being TRBD1 (5 bases). The CDR3 spans 15 residues. V lost 4 bases and J 5 bases, leaving 15 bases between the germline ends. Germline V gene data show CDR1 as SGHKS and CDR2 as YYEKEE (reference sequence). The CDR3 is CASSPSGGENEKLFF. In nucleotides, the CDR3 is TGTGCCAGCAGCCCGTCGGGGGGGGAGAATGAAAAACTGTTTTTT. The full variable domain, in which reference TRBV5-5 and TRBJ1-4 provide the parts outside the CDR3, is DAGVTQSPTHLIKTRGQQVTLRCSPISGHKSVSWYQQVLGQGPQFIFQYYEKEERGRGNFPDRFSARQFPNYSSELNVNALLLGDSALYLCASSPSGGENEKLFFGSGTQLSVL.

The chain joins TRBV12-5 to TRBJ2-3; TRBD2 matches at 7 bases. V trimming: 6 bases; J trimming: 1 base; junction bases outside the gene matches: 4. Germline values: CDR1 LGHNT, CDR2 FRNRAP. The CDR3 sequence is 14 residues long. The CDR3 DNA follows: TGTGCTAGTGGGGCTCGGGGGGGCACAGATACGCAGTATTTT. It yields the protein CASGARGGTDTQYF. Looking up the rest from reference TRBV12-5 and TRBJ2-3 gives the full variable domain: DARVTQTPRHKVTEMGQEVTMRCQPILGHNTVFWYRQTMMQGLELLAYFRNRAPLDDSGMPKDRFSAEMPDATLATLKIQPSEPRDSAVYFCASGARGGTDTQYFGPGTRLTVL.

This clone appeared a few times. The J gene is TRBJ2-1, the V gene TRBV5-1; TRBD2 aligns across 9 bases. The CDR3 length is 15 residues. The germline CDR1 and CDR2 sequences are SGHRS and YFSETQ. V trimming: 7 bases; J trimming: 6 bases; junction bases outside the gene matches: 11. CDR3 loop: CASGQTGTSSNEQFF. The CDR3 DNA reads TGCGCCAGCGGCCAAACCGGGACTAGCTCCAATGAGCAGTTCTTC.

This clone came up a few times. The chain links TRBV4-2 to TRBJ2-1; 8 nucleotides agree with TRBD2. Germline V gene lookup returns CDR1 LGHNA and CDR2 YNFKEQ. The CDR3 loop spans 15 amino acids. The V gene end was trimmed by 1 base and the J gene end by 8 bases; junction bases not matched to a gene: 7. The CDR3 bases are TGTGCCAGCAGCCAAGGAGCGGGAGAGCTCGATGAGCAGTTCTTC. Residues: CASSQGAGELDEQFF.

This chain uses TRBV5-1 with TRBJ2-5; D call uncertain. Germline V gives CDR1 SGHRS, CDR2 YFSETQ. The CDR3 has 13 amino acids. V was trimmed by 3 bases and J by 5 bases, leaving 11 bases between them. Here the CDR3 DNA reads TGCGCCAGCAGCTCAGGCCCCTCCGAGACCCAGTACTTC. Its translation: CASSSGPSETQYF.

In this sample, this clone turned up a few times. The chain has TRBV5-1 and TRBJ1-4, with 8 bases aligning to TRBD1. Trimming removed 2 bases from V and 3 bases from J; junction bases left unmatched: 3. The germline gives CDR1 SGHRS, CDR2 YFSETQ. CDR3 length equals 15 residues. Written as DNA, the CDR3 is TGCGCCAGCAGCTTCCAGGGGGCGGCTAATGAAAAACTGTTTTTT. It specifies CASSFQGAANEKLFF.

This clone was observed a few times. The chain couples TRBV5-4 to TRBJ1-2; weak D call: TRBD1 (6 bases). This CDR3 has 15 residues. CDR1 and CDR2 from the germline V gene are SGHNT and YYREEE (reference sequence). Trimming shortened V by 4 bases and J by 4 bases, and 17 bases separated the two germline ends. The CDR3 loop reads CASSLGTPLSYGYTF. CDR3 DNA sequence: TGTGCCAGCAGCCTTGGGACACCGCTAAGCTATGGCTACACCTTC.

This clone was observed a handful of times. The V call is TRBV2, the J call TRBJ1-5; D is possibly TRBD1 (5 bases). This CDR3 contains 15 residues. The germline gives CDR1 SNHLY, CDR2 FYNNEI. Between the trimmed V and J ends, which lost 3 bases and 1 base, there was a span of 10 bases. CDR3 sequence reads: CASSERGLSNQPQHF. CDR3 DNA sequence: TGTGCCAGCAGTGAGCGGGGCCTAAGCAATCAGCCCCAGCATTTT.

The chain has TRBV7-6 and TRBJ2-3; TRBD1 matches 10 bases. CDR1 SGHVS and CDR2 FNYEAQ come from the germline V gene. Trimming removed 4 bases from V and 1 base from J; junction bases left unmatched: 2. The CDR3 length is 15 residues. CDR3 amino acids: CASSSGTGGTDTQYF. CDR3 nucleotides: TGTGCCAGCAGCTCCGGGACAGGGGGCACAGATACGCAGTATTTT.

V is TRBV5-1 and J is TRBJ2-3, with D maybe TRBD1 (6 bases). The CDR3 consists of 14 residues. Germline CDR1 SGHRS, CDR2 YFSETQ. The germline V and J ends were trimmed by 0 bases and 4 bases, with 9 bases remaining between them. CDR3 nucleotides: TGCGCCAGCAGCTTGGCTCAGGGGCCAGATACGCAGTATTTT. Translating gives CASSLAQGPDTQYF.

This clone was counted between two and nine times. J is TRBJ2-5 and V is TRBV5-4; 10 bases are a match to TRBD2. CDR3 size: 15 residues. The germline CDR1 and CDR2 sequences are SGHNT and YYREEE (reference sequence). The J segment lost 2 bases and the V segment lost 2 bases, leaving 3 bases of the junction unmatched. The CDR3 here is CASSLGSGGQETQYF. The CDR3 nucleotides read TGTGCCAGCAGCTTAGGTAGCGGGGGGCAAGAGACCCAGTACTTC.